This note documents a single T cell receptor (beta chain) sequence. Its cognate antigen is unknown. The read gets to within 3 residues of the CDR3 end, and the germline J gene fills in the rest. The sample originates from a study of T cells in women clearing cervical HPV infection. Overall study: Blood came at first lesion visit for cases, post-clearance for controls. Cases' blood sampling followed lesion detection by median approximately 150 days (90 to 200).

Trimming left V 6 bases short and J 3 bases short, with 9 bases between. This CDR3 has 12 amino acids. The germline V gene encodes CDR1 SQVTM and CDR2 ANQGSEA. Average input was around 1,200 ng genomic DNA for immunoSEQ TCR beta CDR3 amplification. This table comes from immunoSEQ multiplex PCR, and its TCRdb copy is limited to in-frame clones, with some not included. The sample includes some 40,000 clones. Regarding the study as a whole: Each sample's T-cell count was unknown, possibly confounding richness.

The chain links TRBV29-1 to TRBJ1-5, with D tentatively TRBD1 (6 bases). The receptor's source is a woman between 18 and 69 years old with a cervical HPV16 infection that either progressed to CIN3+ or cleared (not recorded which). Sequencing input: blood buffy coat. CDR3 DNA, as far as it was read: TGCAGCGTCGGGACATTCAATCAGCCC. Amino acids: CSVGTFNQP. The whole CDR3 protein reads CSVGTFNQPQHF.